Below, 12 T cell receptor beta chains from the same sample are listed, as sequenced in a study of siplizumab effects on memory and regulatory T cells. Clones were read by immunoSEQ multiplex PCR, and TCRdb kept only the in-frame ones, dropping some. Of 75,000 to 100,000 clones in the sample, approximately 93% are singletons; the top ten hold around 0.31%. Sample: non-Treg CD4+ T cells sorted from blood. These receptor sequences come from a human donor in good health.

The CDR3 reads CASSVSALSSGVTGELFF. CDR3 bases: TGTGCCAGCAGCGTAAGTGCCCTGAGCAGCGGGGTGACCGGGGAGCTGTTTTTT. The chain uses TRBV9 and TRBJ2-2; 7 bases fit TRBD2. V was clipped by 1 base and J by 5 bases; unmatched bases: 14. The CDR3 is 18 amino acids. CDR1 is SGDLS, CDR2 YYNGEE, per germline.

The chain has TRBV12-5 and TRBJ2-7; D is ambiguous. The CDR3 covers 14 residues. The V end lost 6 bases, the J end lost 2 bases, and 14 bases lay between the germline ends. CDR1 and CDR2 (germline): LGHNT, FRNRAP. Here the CDR3 DNA reads TGTGCTAGTGGACCCCAGGTGGGTGCCTACGAGCAGTACTTC. As protein: CASGPQVGAYEQYF.

The rearrangement joins TRBV9 to TRBJ2-7; unclear D gene. This CDR3 contains 13 residues. V lost 3 bases to trimming and J lost 4 bases, with 11 bases between them. In germline, CDR1 is SGDLS, CDR2 YYNGEE. The CDR3, as DNA: TGTGCCAGCAGCGCCCAATTGGGTTACGAGCAGTACTTC. This translates into CASSAQLGYEQYF.

This chain links TRBV18 with TRBJ2-3; TRBD1 agrees at 7 bases. V shed 7 bases, J shed 6 bases, and the junction held 7 bases outside the gene matches. CDR3 length: 13 amino acids. Germline V CDR1 and CDR2: KGHSH, LQKENI. CDR3: CASYRGPADTQYF. The CDR3 DNA is TGTGCCAGCTACAGGGGACCAGCCGATACGCAGTATTTT.

The chain couples TRBV4-1 to TRBJ1-2; 8 bases line up with TRBD1. Per the germline V gene, CDR1 is MGHRA and CDR2 is YSYEKL. J lost 2 bases, V lost 0 bases, and 5 bases had no gene match. This CDR3 has 16 amino acids. CDR3 loop: CASSQDWQGANYGYTF. CDR3 nucleotides: TGCGCCAGCAGCCAAGATTGGCAGGGGGCGAACTATGGCTACACCTTC.

The rearrangement uses TRBV4-2 and TRBJ2-7; possibly TRBD2 for D (6 bases). The V and J ends lost 0 bases and 1 base respectively, with 16 bases between them. Germline-derived CDR1 and CDR2 are LGHNA and YNFKEQ. The CDR3 is 17 amino acids. The CDR3 loop is CASSQDPRDSPSYEQYF. In DNA, the CDR3 is TGTGCCAGCAGCCAAGATCCCAGGGACTCACCTTCCTACGAGCAGTACTTC.

The chain is built from TRBV7-8 and TRBJ1-1; D not certain. Germline CDR1 is SGHVS and CDR2 is FQNEAQ. V lost 4 bases, J lost 4 bases, and 16 bases lay in between. The CDR3 spans 15 residues. The CDR3 region has the DNA TGTGCCAGCAGCTCGACGACGAAGGGAACCACTGAAGCTTTCTTT. Amino acids: CASSSTTKGTTEAFF.

The CDR3 sequence: CASSARPSGGLTEAFF. CDR3 sequence (DNA): TGTGCCAGCAGCGCGCGGCCTTCGGGGGGCCTAACTGAAGCTTTCTTT. The J gene is TRBJ1-1, the V gene TRBV5-5; weak D call: TRBD1 (6 bases). The V end lost 4 bases, the J end lost 5 bases, and 21 bases lay between the germline ends. The CDR3 is 16 amino acids. Germline V gene data show CDR1 as SGHKS and CDR2 as YYEKEE (reference sequence).

This chain uses TRBV29-1 with TRBJ1-2; D is unresolved. V was pared by 4 bases and J by 2 bases, with 5 bases between. Per germline, CDR1 SQVTM and CDR2 ANQGSEA. CDR3 length: 11 residues. CDR3 region: CSVVQNYGYTF. In nucleotides, the CDR3 is TGCAGCGTTGTACAAAACTATGGCTACACCTTC.

V is TRBV4-1 and J is TRBJ1-2; D call uncertain. CDR3 length equals 14 residues. V was trimmed by 4 bases and J by 6 bases, leaving 15 bases between them. Germline CDR1 and CDR2: MGHRA and YSYEKL. The CDR3: CASSPPGQYHGYTF. CDR3 nucleotides: TGCGCCAGCAGCCCCCCGGGCCAGTACCATGGCTACACCTTC.

This chain links TRBV6-6 with TRBJ1-5; D is uncertain. Germline V CDR1 and CDR2: MNHNY, SVGAGI (reference sequence). The CDR3 is made up of 15 amino acids. Trimming stripped 2 bases from V and 6 bases from J, with 14 bases between. Here the CDR3 DNA reads TGTGCCAGCAGTTACCTGGGGTACCTCGGTCAGCCCCAGCATTTT. It yields the protein CASSYLGYLGQPQHF.

The CDR3 here is CASSLGALSTDTQYF. CDR3 DNA sequence: TGTGCCAGCAGCTTAGGGGCGCTTAGCACAGATACGCAGTATTTT. The rearrangement joins TRBV7-6 to TRBJ2-3, with D unresolved. Germline CDR1 reads SGHVS; CDR2 reads FNYEAQ. The CDR3 has 15 residues. Trimming took 1 base from V and 0 from J, leaving 8 bases between them.